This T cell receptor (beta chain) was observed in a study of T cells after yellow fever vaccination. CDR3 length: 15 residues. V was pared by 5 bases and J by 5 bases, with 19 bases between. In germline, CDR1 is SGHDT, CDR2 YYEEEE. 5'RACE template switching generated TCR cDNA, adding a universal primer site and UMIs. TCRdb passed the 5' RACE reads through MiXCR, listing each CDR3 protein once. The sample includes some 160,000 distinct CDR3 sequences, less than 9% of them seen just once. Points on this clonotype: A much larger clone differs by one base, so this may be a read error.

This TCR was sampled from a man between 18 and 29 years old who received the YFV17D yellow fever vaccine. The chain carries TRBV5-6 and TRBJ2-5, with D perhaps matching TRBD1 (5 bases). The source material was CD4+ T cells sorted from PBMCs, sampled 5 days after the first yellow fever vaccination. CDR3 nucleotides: TGTGCCAGCAGTTCCCGGATAGGGGCCGTCGAGACCCAGTACTTC. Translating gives CASSSRIGAVETQYF.